This T cell receptor (beta chain) was identified during a study of graft-versus-host responses after intestinal transplantation. Study details: Each of the recipients got a multivisceral, liver-intestinal, or isolated intestinal transplant. Once they had received anti-thymocyte globulin induction, all recipients took tacrolimus and steroids for approximately 3 years. Study findings and constraints: In recipient marrow, GvH clones were found, and some appeared first in ileum or blood.

This clone was seen a handful of times. Each mixed lymphocyte reaction held around 200,000 CFSE-labeled responders and around 200,000 irradiated violet-dye-labeled stimulators. Profiled with immunoSEQ multiplex PCR; TCRdb holds only in-frame clones, not every one. The data show 12,000 to 15,000 clones, around two fifths seen once. CDR1 is LNHNV and CDR2 is YYDKDF in the germline V gene (reference sequence). The CDR3 sequence is 14 residues long. V was clipped by 3 bases and J by 6 bases, with 11 bases between them. V and J are TRBV15 and TRBJ2-2, with D maybe TRBD2 (6 bases). The clonotype was recovered from a human patient who received an intestinal transplant. Sequenced material: alloreactive CD8+ T cells from a mixed lymphocyte reaction culture, taken before intestinal transplant. The subset: CFSE-low proliferating T cells sorted from roughly six-day pre-transplant mixed lymphocyte reaction (GvH or HvG direction). In nucleotides, the CDR3 is TGTGCCACCAGCAGTCGGGAGTTCGCCGGGGAGCTGTTTTTT. As protein: CATSSREFAGELFF.